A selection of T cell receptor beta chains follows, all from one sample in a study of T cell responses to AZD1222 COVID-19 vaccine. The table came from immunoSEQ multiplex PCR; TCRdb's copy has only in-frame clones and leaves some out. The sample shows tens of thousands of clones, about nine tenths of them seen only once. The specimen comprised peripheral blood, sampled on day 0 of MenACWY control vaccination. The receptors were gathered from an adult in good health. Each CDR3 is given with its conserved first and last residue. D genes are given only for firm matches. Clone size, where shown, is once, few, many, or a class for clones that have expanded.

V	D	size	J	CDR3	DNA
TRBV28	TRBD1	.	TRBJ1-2	CASSPGGTAGKEHTF	TGTGCCAGCAGTCCTGGGGGGACAGCCGGCAAGGAACACACCTTC
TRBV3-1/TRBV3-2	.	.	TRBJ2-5	CASSQDWGKQETQYF	TGTGCCAGCAGCCAAGATTGGGGGAAACAAGAGACCCAGTACTTC
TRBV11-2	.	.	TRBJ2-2	CASSGLIKGGGELFF	TGTGCCAGCTCGGGACTCATTAAAGGTGGCGGGGAGCTGTTTTTT
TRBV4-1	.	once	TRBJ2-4	CASSSRLGADIQYF	TGCGCCAGCAGCTCCCGGCTAGGGGCGGACATTCAGTACTTC
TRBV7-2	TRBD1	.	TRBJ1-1	CASSLGTGNTEAFF	TGTGCCAGCAGCTTGGGGACAGGGAACACTGAAGCTTTCTTT
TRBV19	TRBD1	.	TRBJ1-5	CAARDRAYSNQPQHF	TGTGCCGCCCGGGACAGAGCATATAGCAATCAGCCCCAGCATTTT
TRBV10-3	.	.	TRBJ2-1	CARSTQGFNEQFF	TGTGCCCGATCCACCCAGGGCTTCAATGAGCAGTTCTTC
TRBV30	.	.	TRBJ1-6	CAWSGGYNSPLHF	TGTGCCTGGAGTGGCGGTTATAATTCACCCCTCCACTTT
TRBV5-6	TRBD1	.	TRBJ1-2	CASSYRGVDGYTF	TGTGCCAGCAGCTACAGGGGCGTCGATGGCTACACCTTC
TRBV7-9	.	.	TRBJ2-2	CASSLVPRPNTGELFF	TGTGCCAGCAGCTTAGTTCCCAGGCCGAACACCGGGGAGCTGTTTTTT
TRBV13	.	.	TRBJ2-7	CASSLVGGRRSYEQYF	TGTGCCAGCAGCTTAGTTGGTGGGAGGAGGTCCTACGAGCAGTACTTC
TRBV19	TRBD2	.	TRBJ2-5	CASSPGLAGVQETQYF	TGTGCCAGTAGTCCGGGACTAGCGGGGGTCCAAGAGACCCAGTACTTC
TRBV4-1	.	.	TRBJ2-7	CASSQGTLYEQYF	TGCGCCAGCAGCCAAGGCACACTCTACGAGCAGTACTTC
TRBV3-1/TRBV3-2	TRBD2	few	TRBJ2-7	CASSFGSSGSEQYF	TGTGCCAGCAGCTTCGGAAGTAGCGGGAGCGAGCAGTACTTC
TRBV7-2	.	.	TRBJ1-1	CASSLDSGFSEAFF	TGTGCCAGCAGCTTAGACAGTGGCTTCTCTGAAGCTTTCTTT
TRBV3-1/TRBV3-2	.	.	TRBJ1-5	CASSYRDGQPQHF	TGTGCCAGCAGCTACAGGGATGGTCAGCCCCAGCATTTT
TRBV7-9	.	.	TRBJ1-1	CASSLGYTEAFF	TGTGCCAGCAGCTTAGGATACACTGAAGCTTTCTTT
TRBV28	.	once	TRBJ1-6	CASSSMGNSPLHF	TGTGCCAGCAGTTCAATGGGGAATTCACCCCTCCACTTT
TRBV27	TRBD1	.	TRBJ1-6	CASRLTGGNSPLHF	TGTGCCAGCAGGCTCACAGGGGGTAATTCACCCCTCCACTTT
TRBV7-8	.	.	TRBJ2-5	CASSDPRVDGQETQYF	TGTGCCAGCAGCGACCCCAGAGTAGACGGCCAAGAGACCCAGTACTTC
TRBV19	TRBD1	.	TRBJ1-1	CASSRQGTEAFF	TGTGCCAGTAGCCGACAGGGAACTGAAGCTTTCTTT
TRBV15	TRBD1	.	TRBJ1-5	CATSSKGGQGEQPQHF	TGTGCCACCAGCAGTAAGGGAGGACAGGGGGAGCAGCCCCAGCATTTT
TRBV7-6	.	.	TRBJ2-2	CASSLEPNTGELFF	TGTGCCAGCAGCTTAGAACCTAACACCGGGGAGCTGTTTTTT
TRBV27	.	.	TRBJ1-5	CASRAGRGGSNQPQHF	TGTGCCAGCAGGGCGGGAAGGGGTGGAAGCAATCAGCCCCAGCATTTT
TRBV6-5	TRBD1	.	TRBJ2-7	CASSIVTGGPYEQYF	TGTGCCAGCAGCATCGTTACAGGGGGCCCCTACGAGCAGTACTTC
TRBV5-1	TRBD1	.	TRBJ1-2	CASSLGQGDIGYTF	TGCGCCAGCAGCTTGGGGCAGGGGGATATTGGCTACACCTTC
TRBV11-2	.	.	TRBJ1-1	CASSLEFNTEAFF	TGTGCCAGCAGCTTAGAATTTAACACTGAAGCTTTCTTT